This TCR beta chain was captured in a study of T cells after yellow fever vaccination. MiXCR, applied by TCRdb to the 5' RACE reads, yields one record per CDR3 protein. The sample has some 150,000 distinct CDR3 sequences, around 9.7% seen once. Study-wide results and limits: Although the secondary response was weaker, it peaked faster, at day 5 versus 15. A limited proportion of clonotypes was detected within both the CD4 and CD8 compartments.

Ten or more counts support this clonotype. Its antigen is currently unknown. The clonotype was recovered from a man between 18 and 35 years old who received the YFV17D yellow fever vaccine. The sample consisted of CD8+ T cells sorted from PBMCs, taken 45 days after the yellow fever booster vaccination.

The CDR3 is CASSSTDGNTEAFF. DNA for the CDR3: TGTGCCAGCAGTTCGACGGACGGAAACACTGAAGCTTTCTTT. This rearrangement joins TRBV12-3 or TRBV12-4 to TRBJ1-1; D is uncertain. The CDR3 contains 14 residues. Deletions cut 4 bases from V and 2 bases from J, with 11 bases between.